A single sample gave rise to the 20 T cell receptor beta chains below, sequenced in a study of molecular identifiers for immune sequencing clone quantification. A single record per CDR3 protein comes from TCRdb applying MiXCR to the PCR reads. The table shows around 320,000 distinct CDR3 sequences, with roughly a quarter occurring only once. What was sequenced was naive CD8+ T cells from blood, with Jurkat cell RNA spiked in. Subset described: FACS-sorted CD8+CD4-CCR7+CD45RA+ naive T cells. All receptors derive from a human donor in good health. Some libraries in this study had Jurkat cell RNA spiked in.

Concerning this clonotype: A clone one base away is much larger, so this may be a read error. The chain links TRBV7-2 to TRBJ1-6, with TRBD1 matching 11 bases. Unmatched junction bases numbered 2, after V lost 1 base and J lost 6 bases. Germline values: CDR1 SGHTA, CDR2 FQGNSA. CDR3 length: 16 residues. CDR3 amino acids: CTSSLVGTGGNSPLHF. The CDR3 coding sequence is TGTACCAGCAGCTTAGTGGGGACAGGGGGTAATTCACCCCTCCACTTT.

For the CDR3, the DNA is TGTGCCAGCAGCCAGGTACCTGAAGCTTTCTTT. Translating gives CASSQVPEAFF. This chain uses TRBV28 with TRBJ1-1, with unresolved D. The length of the CDR3 is 11 residues. Germline V CDR1 and CDR2: MDHEN, SYDVKM. The V end lost 6 bases, the J end lost 6 bases, and 8 bases lay between the germline ends.

Regarding this clonotype: Germline is not matched at one junction end, which may reflect a read error. This chain connects TRBV28 to TRBJ2-7; D is uncertain. This CDR3 is 15 amino acids long. In germline, CDR1 is MDHEN, CDR2 SYDVKM. The CDR3: CASSSPFGFSFEQYF. The CDR3 bases are TGTGCCAGCAGTTCACCATTCGGGTTCTCCTTCGAGCAGTACTTC.

The V gene is TRBV6-1, the J gene TRBJ2-2; 8 nucleotides match TRBD2. The CDR3 loop spans 14 amino acids. CDR1 and CDR2 from the germline V gene are MNHNS and SASEGT. With V trimmed by 3 bases and J by 6 bases, 3 bases remained unmatched. CDR3 coding DNA: TGTGCCAGCAGTGACGGGAGGGCCCCCGGGGAGCTGTTTTTT. Protein product: CASSDGRAPGELFF.

As for this clonotype: This clone may be a read error of a much larger clone one base away. The chain has TRBV19 and TRBJ2-7, with 7 bases identical to TRBD1. V was pared by 3 bases and J by 6 bases, with 8 bases of the junction left unmatched. CDR1 and CDR2 from the germline V gene are LNHDA and SQIVND (reference sequence). This CDR3 has 14 amino acids. The CDR3 nucleotides read TGTGCCAGTAGTATGGCCACGACAGGGATCGAGCAGTACTTC. It codes for CASSMATTGIEQYF.

This clonotype was counted between two and nine times. The rearrangement joins TRBV20-1 to TRBJ1-1; D is undetermined. Germline CDR1 is DFQATT and CDR2 is SNEGSKA (reference sequence). The length of the CDR3 is 12 residues. V was shortened by 3 bases and J by 0 bases, with 5 bases between the two germline ends. The CDR3: CSASGMNTEAFF. The DNA of the CDR3 is TGCAGTGCTAGCGGGATGAACACTGAAGCTTTCTTT.

This clonotype was seen a handful of times. The chain carries TRBV5-1 and TRBJ1-3, with 8 bases identical to TRBD1. Germline V CDR1 and CDR2: SGHRS, YFSETQ. The CDR3 is made up of 16 amino acids. Trimming cost V 4 bases and J 4 bases; bases outside gene matches: 10. CDR3 sequence: CASSPGTGVAGNTIYF. The CDR3 region has the DNA TGCGCCAGCAGCCCCGGGACAGGAGTGGCCGGAAACACCATATATTTT. The full variable domain, with the rest looked up from reference TRBV5-1 and TRBJ1-3, is KAGVTQTPRYLIKTRGQQVTLSCSPISGHRSVSWYQQTPGQGLQFLFEYFSETQRNKGNFPGRFSGRQFSNSRSEMNVSTLELGDSALYLCASSPGTGVAGNTIYFGEGSWLTVV.

This clonotype has more than one count but fewer than ten. V gene TRBV27 combines with J gene TRBJ1-6; D remains ambiguous. V dropped 8 bases and J dropped 14 bases, with 19 bases sitting between them. Germline V CDR1 and CDR2: MNHEY, SMNVEV (reference sequence). The CDR3 is 13 amino acids. The CDR3 reads CASGPKMIYSLHF. DNA for the CDR3: TGTGCCAGCGGACCTAAGATGATATATTCCCTCCACTTT.

V gene TRBV3-1 combines with J gene TRBJ1-1; TRBD1 might be the D (6 bases). Deletions cut 4 bases from V and 0 bases from J, with 21 bases between. CDR3 length: 18 residues. Germline V CDR1 and CDR2: LGHDT, YNNKEL (reference sequence). For the CDR3, the DNA is TGTGCCAGCAGCCCATCCTGGACAGAAACAATGCTGAACACTGAAGCTTTCTTT. Translating it yields CASSPSWTETMLNTEAFF.

This clonotype was seen repeatedly, ten times or more. The rearrangement links TRBV2 to TRBJ2-7; no clear D. Trimming took 3 bases from V and 0 from J, leaving 9 bases between them. This CDR3 comprises 14 residues. CDR1 and CDR2 from the germline V gene are SNHLY and FYNNEI. DNA of the CDR3: TGTGCCAGCAGTGAGTTGGGCAGCTCCTACGAGCAGTACTTC. This encodes CASSELGSSYEQYF. The full variable domain, completed using reference TRBV2 and TRBJ2-7, is EPEVTQTPSHQVTQMGQEVILRCVPISNHLYFYWYRQILGQKVEFLVSFYNNEISEKSEIFDDQFSVERPDGSNFTLKIRSTKLEDSAMYFCASSELGSSYEQYFGPGTRLTVT.

As concerns this clonotype: The missing conserved phenylalanine or tryptophan at the end of this CDR3 makes a read error likely. This chain connects TRBV5-6 to TRBJ2-3; 12 nucleotides line up with TRBD2. The germline gives CDR1 SGHDT, CDR2 YYEEEE. The CDR3 contains 15 residues. With 4 bases clipped from V and 6 bases from J, the junction kept 6 bases outside the gene matches. The chain's CDR3 is CASSILAGGRDTQYL. CDR3 DNA sequence: TGTGCCAGCAGCATCCTAGCGGGGGGGCGTGATACGCAGTATCTT.

A remark on this clonotype: A much larger clonotype is one base distant, so this may be a read error. This chain links TRBV20-1 with TRBJ2-7; a possible D gene is TRBD2 (5 bases). The CDR3 runs 13 residues. CDR1 DFQATT and CDR2 SNEGSKA come from the germline V gene (reference sequence). Trimming shortened V by 5 bases and J by 0 bases, and 11 bases separated the two germline ends. The CDR3 here is CSAPGNTSYEQYF. The CDR3 DNA sequence: TGCAGTGCTCCCGGGAATACCTCCTACGAGCAGTACTTC.

The CDR3 sequence: CASSQGPGQLPYEQYF. For the CDR3, the DNA is TGCGCCAGCAGCCAAGGCCCGGGACAGCTACCCTACGAGCAGTACTTC. The chain recombines TRBV4-1 with TRBJ2-7, with 7 bases lining up with TRBD1. V gave up 1 base and J gave up 2 bases; unmatched junction bases: 8. Germline CDR1 is MGHRA and CDR2 is YSYEKL. The CDR3 is 16 amino acids.

This clonotype has only a few counts. The chain links TRBV28 to TRBJ2-1; a possible D gene is TRBD2 (6 bases). The CDR3 extends over 16 amino acids. V was pared by 7 bases and J by 0 bases, with 16 bases between. The germline gives CDR1 MDHEN, CDR2 SYDVKM. In DNA form, the CDR3 reads TGTGCCAGCACTCCCGGAGGACTAAGCTCCTACAATGAGCAGTTCTTC. Translating it yields CASTPGGLSSYNEQFF.

This clonotype was counted ten times or more. The chain couples TRBV5-6 to TRBJ2-3; 10 bases agree with TRBD2. V trimming: 0 bases; J trimming: 0 bases; junction bases outside the gene matches: 7. Germline V gene lookup returns CDR1 SGHDT and CDR2 YYEEEE. This CDR3 region has 18 residues. The CDR3 sequence: CASSLVATSGRSTDTQYF. CDR3 sequence (DNA): TGTGCCAGCAGCTTGGTGGCGACTAGCGGGCGTAGCACAGATACGCAGTATTTT.

This clonotype has ten or more counts. This chain uses TRBV12-3 or TRBV12-4 with TRBJ2-3; perhaps TRBD2 as D (7 bases). V was shortened by 5 bases and J by 4 bases, with 19 bases between the two germline ends. The CDR3 has 16 residues. DNA for the CDR3: TGTGCCAGCAGTACTACACCTAGGGGGGGGGCAGATACGCAGTATTTT. Amino acids: CASSTTPRGGADTQYF.

Notes on this clonotype: A much larger clone sits a single nucleotide away, making a read error possible. The gene calls are TRBV7-2 and TRBJ2-4; TRBD2 aligns across 10 bases. The CDR3 runs to 16 residues. The germline gives CDR1 SGHTA, CDR2 FQGNSA. The CDR3 region has the DNA TGTGCCAGCAGCTTAGAAGCGGGAGGGCCGTCGGGCATTCATTACTTC. Translation gives CASSLEAGGPSGIHYF.

In this sample, this clonotype turned up a few times. This chain connects TRBV10-3 to TRBJ1-2; D is undetermined. The germline V and J ends were trimmed by 3 bases and 4 bases, with 9 bases remaining between them. This CDR3 has 13 residues. In germline, CDR1 is ENHRY, CDR2 SYGVKD. CDR3 nucleotides: TGTGCCATCAGTGATTCCTACCGCTATGGCTACACCTTC. Amino acid sequence: CAISDSYRYGYTF.

The V gene is TRBV29-1, the J gene TRBJ1-3; D is unresolved. Per germline, CDR1 SQVTM and CDR2 ANQGSEA. V lost 4 bases and J lost 1, with 11 bases in between. The CDR3 has 14 residues. The CDR3 loop is CSVVIEGSGNTIYF. The DNA for the CDR3 is TGCAGCGTTGTGATTGAGGGTTCTGGAAACACCATATATTTT.

This clonotype showed up many times. This chain joins TRBV6-5 and TRBJ2-1; D is perhaps TRBD1 or TRBD2 (5 bases each). With 7 bases removed from V and 9 bases from J, the gap between germline ends came to 10 bases. The length of the CDR3 is 11 residues. The V gene's germline CDR1 is MNHEY and CDR2 SVGAGI. Written as DNA, the CDR3 is TGTGCCAGCACCCTTGGGGGTGAGCAGTTCTTC. Residues: CASTLGGEQFF.